Each of the 17 T cell receptor beta chains below was sequenced from the same sample in a study of PD-1 blockade in classical Hodgkin lymphoma. TCRdb's table, derived via immunoSEQ multiplex PCR, lists solely in-frame clones and lacks some. The repertoire consists of over 85,000 clones, with about 93% occurring once and the leading ten covering 2%. Time point here: cycle 4 day 1 (C4D1), after 5 to 7 weeks of nivolumab. Each and every patient relapsed after autologous stem cell transplantation, and patients got differing brentuximab vedotin exposure. This sample comprised peripheral blood mononuclear cells (PBMCs), obtained before the fourth cycle of nivolumab. These receptors originate from a human donor with classical Hodgkin lymphoma.

The V and J genes are TRBV30 and TRBJ1-1; D ambiguous. Trimming removed 4 bases from V and 4 bases from J, with 10 bases in between. The germline CDR1 and CDR2 sequences are GTSNPN and SVGIG (reference sequence). The CDR3 length is 12 residues. The CDR3 is CAWNSRGTEAFF. In DNA form, the CDR3 reads TGTGCCTGGAATAGTCGAGGCACTGAAGCTTTCTTT.

The J gene is TRBJ2-7, the V gene TRBV29-1; 9 bases map to TRBD1. Unmatched junction bases numbered 6, after V lost 6 bases and J lost 0 bases. CDR3 length equals 14 residues. CDR1 is SQVTM, CDR2 ANQGSEA, per germline. The CDR3 region is CSVAGTGSSYEQYF. The CDR3 DNA follows: TGCAGCGTGGCCGGGACAGGGAGCTCCTACGAGCAGTACTTC.

This chain uses TRBV6-1 with TRBJ1-6; D may be TRBD1 (5 bases). CDR1 and CDR2 from the germline V gene are MNHNS and SASEGT. Trimming shortened V by 2 bases and J by 11 bases, and 25 bases separated the two germline ends. The CDR3 is made up of 18 amino acids. In DNA form, the CDR3 reads TGTGCCAGCAGTGAACTGAGGACACCCATCAATCGGTATACACCCCTCCACTTT. Protein: CASSELRTPINRYTPLHF.

The rearrangement links TRBV28 to TRBJ1-2, with D possibly TRBD1 on 5 matching bases. V was clipped by 6 bases and J by 2 bases, with 13 bases between them. CDR3 size: 14 residues. Per the germline V gene, CDR1 is MDHEN and CDR2 is SYDVKM. The chain's CDR3 is CASRRQWENYGYTF. The DNA of the CDR3 is TGTGCCAGCAGACGACAGTGGGAAAACTATGGCTACACCTTC.

CDR3 protein: CASSARLVTHEQYF. The CDR3 DNA reads TGTGCCAGCAGCGCCCGACTAGTTACCCACGAGCAGTACTTC. This chain connects TRBV7-9 to TRBJ2-7, with TRBD2 as a possible D gene (6 bases). Germline CDR1 and CDR2: SEHNR and FQNEAQ (reference sequence). Trimming left V 5 bases short and J 5 bases short, with 16 bases between. The CDR3 contains 14 residues.

The chain employs TRBV5-5 and TRBJ2-1; a possible D gene is TRBD2 (6 bases). The CDR3 consists of 14 residues. Germline assignment: CDR1 SGHKS and CDR2 YYEKEE (reference sequence). Trimming left V 2 bases short and J 6 bases short, with 12 bases between. The CDR3 protein is CASSFSGFLNEQFF. In DNA, the CDR3 is TGTGCCAGCAGCTTTAGCGGATTTCTCAATGAGCAGTTCTTC.

The CDR3 bases are TGTGCCAGCAGCTTAGTGGGCGGGGGGCCGAGAACCCAGTACTTC. Protein product: CASSLVGGGPRTQYF. The rearrangement uses TRBV7-9 and TRBJ2-5; 8 nucleotides align to TRBD2. Trimming removed 1 base from V and 8 bases from J; junction bases left unmatched: 9. The CDR3 has 15 residues. The germline V gene has CDR1 SEHNR and CDR2 FQNEAQ (reference sequence).

This clone occurred a few times. This chain links TRBV6-4 with TRBJ2-1, with TRBD1 as a possible D gene (5 bases). Germline CDR1 is MRHNA and CDR2 is SNTAGT. The germline V and J ends were trimmed by 6 bases and 5 bases, with 14 bases remaining between them. The CDR3 has 14 amino acids. The DNA of the CDR3 is TGTGCCAGCAGGGCATCAGGGTCCCACAATGAGCAGTTCTTC. Translation: CASRASGSHNEQFF.

The gene calls are TRBV30 and TRBJ1-3; possible D gene TRBD1, 5 bases. Germline values: CDR1 GTSNPN, CDR2 SVGIG (reference sequence). The CDR3 loop spans 15 amino acids. V lost 4 bases, J lost 0 bases, and 13 bases lay in between. CDR3 in amino acids: CAWNRDASSGNTIYF. The DNA of the CDR3 is TGTGCCTGGAACCGGGACGCCAGCTCTGGAAACACCATATATTTT.

This chain connects TRBV5-1 to TRBJ2-5, with D uncertain. CDR1 and CDR2 from the germline V gene are SGHRS and YFSETQ. V was cut by 5 bases and J by 3 bases, with 11 bases left in between. The CDR3 totals 13 residues. This chain's CDR3 is CASSSRAEETQYF. CDR3 coding DNA: TGCGCCAGCAGTAGTAGGGCCGAAGAGACCCAGTACTTC.

This sequence joins TRBV27 and TRBJ1-6; tentative D call: TRBD1 (6 bases). The germline V gene has CDR1 MNHEY and CDR2 SMNVEV (reference sequence). This CDR3 comprises 13 residues. V lost 5 bases and J lost 11, with 13 bases in between. CDR3 coding DNA: TGTGCCAGCAGTAGTACGACAGGCGCACCCCTCCACTTT. Translation: CASSSTTGAPLHF.

This sequence joins TRBV2 and TRBJ1-2; D unresolved. The germline CDR1 and CDR2 sequences are SNHLY and FYNNEI. This CDR3 region has 15 residues. The V end was cut by 6 bases, the J end by 5 bases, with 19 bases between. The CDR3 sequence is CASSLGRVAPYGYTF. CDR3 sequence (DNA): TGTGCCAGCAGCTTAGGCAGAGTTGCCCCTTATGGCTACACCTTC.

V usage is TRBV27 and J usage is TRBJ2-1, with D hard to call. Trimming cost V 7 bases and J 5 bases, with 9 bases left between them. In germline, CDR1 is MNHEY, CDR2 SMNVEV (reference sequence). The CDR3 is 12 residues long. CDR3 nucleotides: TGTGCCAGCAAACAAGTAAACAATGAGCAGTTCTTC. This codes for CASKQVNNEQFF.

The J gene is TRBJ2-7, the V gene TRBV30, with D possibly matching TRBD2 (6 bases). This CDR3 is 13 amino acids long. The V and J ends lost 5 bases and 4 bases respectively, with 15 bases between them. Germline CDR1 and CDR2: GTSNPN and SVGIG (reference sequence). This CDR3 is CAWAGKGRYEQYF. The CDR3 DNA sequence: TGTGCCTGGGCGGGCAAGGGGAGGTACGAGCAGTACTTC.

This rearrangement joins TRBV5-4 to TRBJ1-2, with D possibly being TRBD1 (5 bases). With 6 bases removed from V and 5 bases from J, the gap between germline ends came to 20 bases. Germline CDR1 SGHNT, CDR2 YYREEE (reference sequence). The CDR3 totals 15 residues. The CDR3 DNA reads TGTGCCAGCAACGACCCCCAGACAGACCCTTATGGCTACACCTTC. It yields the protein CASNDPQTDPYGYTF. Full variable domain (rest looked up from reference TRBV5-4 and TRBJ1-2): ETGVTQSPTHLIKTRGQQVTLRCSSQSGHNTVSWYQQALGQGPQFIFQYYREEENGRGNFPPRFSGLQFPNYSSELNVNALELDDSALYLCASNDPQTDPYGYTFGSGTRLTVV.

This clone was counted once. The genes are TRBV27 and TRBJ1-4; 10 bases map to TRBD1. V was pared by 1 base and J by 6 bases, with 17 bases of the junction left unmatched. Looked up from germline, CDR1 is MNHEY and CDR2 is SMNVEV (reference sequence). This CDR3 spans 20 amino acids. CDR3 in DNA: TGTGCCAGCAGTTTATATCCCGGGACAGGGGAGTTTACTCCCTATGAAAAACTGTTTTTT. Amino acid sequence: CASSLYPGTGEFTPYEKLFF. The whole variable domain, filled in from reference TRBV27 and TRBJ1-4, reads EAQVTQNPRYLITVTGKKLTVTCSQNMNHEYMSWYRQDPGLGLRQIYYSMNVEVTDKGDVPEGYKVSRKEKRNFPLILESPSPNQTSLYFCASSLYPGTGEFTPYEKLFFGSGTQLSVL.

This chain uses TRBV2 with TRBJ2-3; 7 bases align to TRBD1. V trimming: 8 bases; J trimming: 8 bases; junction bases outside the gene matches: 10. This CDR3 spans 13 amino acids. Germline loops: CDR1 SNHLY, CDR2 FYNNEI. The CDR3 spells CASDRATIGTQYF. The DNA of the CDR3 is TGTGCCAGCGACAGGGCGACGATTGGTACGCAGTATTTT.